A selection of T cell receptor beta chains follows, all from one sample in a study of sequential checkpoint blockade in melanoma. Assay used: immunoSEQ multiplex PCR; TCRdb lists only in-frame clones, some missing. The data contain over 2,000 clones, 20% to 25% of them seen just once; the ten biggest clones take up around 20%. The source material was tumor tissue (inferred from file names), sampled from a patient given nivolumab and ipilimumab in sequence. These receptors were obtained from a human donor with melanoma. Each CDR3 is given with its conserved first and last residue. D genes are given only for firm matches. Some rows have no size entry. The others give once, few or many, or a class for an expanded clone.

few	TRBD1	TRBJ2-7	TRBV11-3	CASSLALGQSSYEQYF	TGTGCCAGCAGCTTGGCCTTGGGACAGAGCTCCTACGAGCAGTACTTC
-	-	TRBJ2-5	TRBV28	CASSSTVSPSETQYF	TGTGCCAGCAGTTCGACAGTGTCCCCTTCTGAGACCCAGTACTTC
many	TRBD1	TRBJ1-5	TRBV2	CASGGTGQNQPQHF	TGTGCCAGCGGCGGGACAGGCCAAAATCAGCCCCAGCATTTT
few	-	TRBJ1-3	TRBV5-1	CASSLDFSTGNTIYF	TGCGCCAGCAGCTTGGACTTCTCCACTGGAAACACCATATATTTT
medium-sized	-	TRBJ2-1	TRBV4-1	CASSHPSSYNEQFF	TGCGCCAGCAGCCATCCTAGCTCCTACAATGAGCAGTTCTTC
few	TRBD2	TRBJ2-3	TRBV10-2	CASGGLESDTQYF	TGCGCCAGCGGGGGACTAGAGTCAGATACGCAGTATTTT
-	TRBD2	TRBJ2-1	TRBV5-1	CASSGELAGRNNEQFF	TGCGCCAGCAGCGGCGAACTAGCGGGACGGAACAATGAGCAGTTCTTC
many	-	TRBJ1-5	TRBV11-3	CASSLGDSLFQPQHF	TGTGCCAGCAGCTTAGGAGACAGCCTTTTTCAGCCCCAGCATTTT
-	TRBD1	TRBJ2-3	TRBV12-5	CASRGTASTDTQYF	TGTGCTAGTCGAGGGACAGCTAGCACAGATACGCAGTATTTT
large	TRBD1	TRBJ1-5	TRBV6-8	CASSYSGDRNQPQHF	TGTGCCAGCAGTTACTCAGGGGACAGAAATCAGCCCCAGCATTTT
-	-	TRBJ1-5	TRBV11-3	CASSLVVGSQNQPQHF	TGTGCCAGCAGCTTAGTGGTGGGGTCCCAGAATCAGCCCCAGCATTTT
-	-	TRBJ1-4	TRBV25-1	CASSPGQRNEKLFF	TGTGCCAGCAGTCCGGGGCAAAGGAATGAAAAACTGTTTTTT
few	TRBD1	TRBJ1-1	TRBV5-1	CASSSGQGMANTEAFF	TGCGCCAGCAGCTCCGGACAGGGGATGGCGAACACTGAAGCTTTCTTT
few	-	TRBJ2-3	TRBV25-1	CASSEWVRGVTDTQYF	TGTGCCAGCAGTGAATGGGTCAGGGGCGTCACAGATACGCAGTATTTT
few	-	TRBJ1-4	TRBV6-8	CASSSPRGVEEKLFF	TGTGCCAGCAGTTCCCCCAGGGGAGTAGAGGAAAAACTGTTTTTT
few	TRBD2	TRBJ2-1	TRBV14	CASSPTLAAIYNEQFF	TGTGCCAGCAGCCCCACGCTAGCGGCAATTTACAATGAGCAGTTCTTC
-	-	TRBJ1-5	TRBV6-8	CASSQVWGENQPQHF	TGTGCCAGCAGTCAAGTATGGGGGGAGAATCAGCCCCAGCATTTT
-	-	TRBJ1-2	TRBV6-8	CASSGQFYGYTF	TGTGCCAGCAGTGGACAGTTCTATGGCTACACCTTC
few	-	TRBJ2-1	TRBV6-8	CASPPEGGGVLLGEQFF	TGTGCCAGCCCTCCAGAAGGGGGGGGTGTGTTGTTAGGTGAGCAGTTCTTC
medium-sized	TRBD2	TRBJ2-7	TRBV9	CASSVGHRTSGGAGYEQYF	TGTGCCAGCAGCGTAGGACACAGGACTAGCGGGGGGGCCGGCTACGAGCAGTACTTC
medium-sized	-	TRBJ1-1	TRBV11-3	CASSLVFQGNTEAFF	TGTGCCAGCAGCTTAGTGTTTCAGGGGAACACTGAAGCTTTCTTT
-	TRBD1	TRBJ2-1	TRBV5-1	CASSSRQGGIIEQFF	TGCGCCAGCAGCTCACGACAGGGGGGAATTATTGAGCAGTTCTTC
few	-	TRBJ1-1	TRBV14	CASSQDRWARRNTEAFF	TGTGCCAGCAGCCAAGATAGATGGGCCCGGCGGAACACTGAAGCTTTCTTT
-	-	TRBJ2-5	TRBV18	CASSLGPQETQYF	TGTGCCAGCTCATTAGGCCCTCAAGAGACCCAGTACTTC
many	-	TRBJ1-4	TRBV7-2	CAYRGPAGEKLFF	TGTGCCTATCGGGGACCTGCGGGAGAAAAACTGTTTTTT
-	-	TRBJ2-5	TRBV19	CASSRTSNQETQYF	TGTGCCAGTAGCAGGACATCGAATCAAGAGACCCAGTACTTC
-	TRBD2	TRBJ2-6	TRBV6-8	CASTLAGNSASGANVLTF	TGTGCCAGCACCCTAGCGGGAAACTCCGCCTCTGGGGCCAACGTCCTGACTTTC
many	-	TRBJ1-5	TRBV6-8	CASSLTGKRSNQPQHF	TGTGCCAGCAGCCTAACAGGGAAGAGGAGCAATCAGCCCCAGCATTTT
many	-	TRBJ1-5	TRBV11-3	CASSLSSWGDQPQHF	TGTGCCAGCAGCTTGAGTTCGTGGGGCGATCAGCCCCAGCATTTT
few	-	TRBJ1-1	TRBV5-1	CASSPSIPNTEAFF	TGCGCCAGCAGCCCATCTATCCCGAACACTGAAGCTTTCTTT
many	TRBD1	TRBJ1-2	TRBV11-3	CASSLGTGGNYGYTF	TGTGCCAGCAGCTTAGGGACAGGGGGCAACTATGGCTACACCTTC
many	-	TRBJ2-7	TRBV7-5	CASSFTGGSYEQYF	TGTGCCAGCAGCTTCACCGGAGGGTCCTACGAGCAGTACTTC
-	TRBD2	TRBJ2-5	TRBV11-3	CASSLGPGLDQETQYF	TGTGCCAGCAGCTTAGGACCAGGACTAGACCAAGAGACCCAGTACTTC
large	-	TRBJ1-1	TRBV11-3	CASSLQGTGTEAFF	TGTGCCAGCAGCTTACAGGGTACGGGCACTGAAGCTTTCTTT
-	-	TRBJ2-1	TRBV29-1	CSVAPGRGTNEQFF	TGCAGCGTTGCGCCGGGACGGGGCACAAATGAGCAGTTCTTC
medium-sized	TRBD1	TRBJ1-1	TRBV11-3	CASSLDRGRSEAFF	TGTGCCAGCAGCTTAGACAGGGGGAGGTCTGAAGCTTTCTTT
-	TRBD1	TRBJ2-1	TRBV6-8	CASRQSDRGLDNEQFF	TGTGCCAGCAGACAGAGCGACAGGGGGCTGGACAATGAGCAGTTCTTC
-	-	TRBJ1-2	TRBV19	CASSIRARDYGYTF	TGTGCCAGTAGTATCCGGGCTCGTGACTATGGCTACACCTTC
few	-	TRBJ1-5	TRBV29-1	CSVRGGPGNQPQHF	TGCAGCGTTAGAGGGGGTCCGGGCAATCAGCCCCAGCATTTT
-	TRBD1	TRBJ1-4	TRBV15	CATSRVQGWANEKLFF	TGTGCCACCAGCAGAGTACAGGGGTGGGCTAATGAAAAACTGTTTTTT
few	TRBD2	TRBJ2-3	TRBV4-1	CASSLRGSGYTDTQYF	TGCGCCAGCAGCCTCCGGGGTAGCGGGTACACAGATACGCAGTATTTT
few	-	TRBJ1-1	TRBV19	CASKSWEGRSEAFF	TGTGCCAGTAAGAGTTGGGAGGGGAGATCGGAAGCTTTCTTT
few	TRBD1	TRBJ2-1	TRBV6-8	CASRGQVSYNEQFF	TGTGCCAGCAGGGGACAGGTTTCCTACAATGAGCAGTTCTTC
few	-	TRBJ1-5	TRBV19	CASSIDRNPSAQHF	TGTGCCAGTAGTATAGATCGAAACCCTTCGGCCCAGCATTTT
medium-sized	TRBD1	TRBJ2-2	TRBV11-3	CASSSSRDSHTGELFF	TGTGCCAGCAGCTCGAGCCGGGACAGCCACACCGGGGAGCTGTTTTTT
few	-	TRBJ1-1	TRBV6-8	CASSPPEGTTEAFF	TGTGCCAGCAGCCCTCCCGAAGGTACAACTGAAGCTTTCTTT
medium-sized	-	TRBJ1-1	TRBV6-8	CAISLGSSREAFF	TGTGCCATCAGTCTTGGGTCCTCTAGGGAAGCTTTCTTT
-	-	TRBJ1-2	TRBV16	CASSPDSYGYTF	TGTGCCAGCAGCCCCGACAGTTATGGCTACACCTTC
medium-sized	-	TRBJ1-1	TRBV11-3	CASSRSVREEYAEAFF	TGTGCCAGCAGCCGGTCGGTCAGGGAAGAATATGCTGAAGCTTTCTTT
many	-	TRBJ2-1	TRBV11-3	CASSLVRSGGGEQFF	TGTGCCAGCAGCTTAGTACGGAGCGGCGGTGGGGAGCAGTTCTTC
-	TRBD1	TRBJ1-1	TRBV5-1	CASSGGGGFMNTEAFF	TGCGCCAGCAGCGGCGGAGGGGGCTTCATGAACACTGAAGCTTTCTTT
few	-	TRBJ2-5	TRBV23-1	CASRKRVSKTQYF	TGCGCCAGCAGAAAGAGGGTTAGCAAGACCCAGTACTTC
few	TRBD1	TRBJ2-3	TRBV9	CASSADRALADTQYF	TGTGCCAGCAGCGCAGACAGGGCGCTGGCAGATACGCAGTATTTT
few	-	TRBJ2-7	TRBV6-8	CASSYRGTTRQEQYF	TGTGCCAGCAGTTACCGGGGGACAACCCGGCAGGAGCAGTACTTC
-	-	TRBJ2-1	TRBV5-1	CASSPSGSSYNEQFF	TGCGCCAGCAGCCCGAGTGGGAGCTCCTACAATGAGCAGTTCTTC
-	TRBD2	TRBJ2-2	TRBV6-8	CAIRGLAGPTGELFF	TGTGCCATCAGGGGACTAGCGGGACCCACCGGGGAGCTGTTTTTT
many	-	TRBJ2-1	TRBV7-2	CASSNQNRDEQFF	TGTGCCAGCAGCAATCAAAACAGGGATGAGCAGTTCTTC
-	-	TRBJ2-3	TRBV11-3	CASSQGSPVDTQYF	TGTGCCAGCAGCCAAGGGAGCCCGGTAGATACGCAGTATTTT